The source of this T cell receptor beta chain is a study of PD-L1 blockade in urothelial cancer. Study in general: About 90% of the 29 patients were men who had bladder-origin urothelial cancer. Patients arrived having already received 0 to 3 prior chemotherapy regimens.

Trimming cost V 4 bases and J 5 bases, with 16 bases left between them. The CDR3 consists of 15 residues. Germline loops: CDR1 SGHNT, CDR2 YYREEE (reference sequence). Sequenced by immunoSEQ multiplex PCR; TCRdb stores in-frame clones only, minus some. The table includes fewer than 60,000 clones, around 84% detected once. The time point was: pretreatment peripheral blood. This receptor was taken from a man between 65 and 85 years old with urothelial cancer. The J gene is TRBJ2-1, the V gene TRBV5-4, with TRBD2 as a possible D gene (5 bases). The input for sequencing was PBMCs, taken around atezolizumab (anti-PD-L1) treatment. The CDR3 DNA reads TGTGCCAGCAGCACCGGACCGGGGAACAACAATGAGCAGTTCTTC. Protein sequence: CASSTGPGNNNEQFF.